This TCR beta chain was captured in a study of control samples from healthy donors and cancer patients. Produced via immunoSEQ multiplex PCR; TCRdb's table is partial and in-frame only. The sample records 90,000 to 130,000 clones, around 89% being singletons. Germline V gives CDR1 MNHEY, CDR2 SVGEGT. The germline V and J ends were trimmed by 4 bases and 9 bases, with 13 bases remaining between them. The CDR3 contains 13 residues. This chain uses TRBV6-2 or TRBV6-3 with TRBJ2-1; D may be TRBD2 (6 bases). This TCR was sampled from a woman aged 60-70 years with lung cancer. Sequencing used PBMCs. CDR3: CASSSRDFSEQFF. The CDR3 nucleotides are TGTGCCAGCAGTTCCCGGGACTTTAGTGAGCAGTTCTTC.